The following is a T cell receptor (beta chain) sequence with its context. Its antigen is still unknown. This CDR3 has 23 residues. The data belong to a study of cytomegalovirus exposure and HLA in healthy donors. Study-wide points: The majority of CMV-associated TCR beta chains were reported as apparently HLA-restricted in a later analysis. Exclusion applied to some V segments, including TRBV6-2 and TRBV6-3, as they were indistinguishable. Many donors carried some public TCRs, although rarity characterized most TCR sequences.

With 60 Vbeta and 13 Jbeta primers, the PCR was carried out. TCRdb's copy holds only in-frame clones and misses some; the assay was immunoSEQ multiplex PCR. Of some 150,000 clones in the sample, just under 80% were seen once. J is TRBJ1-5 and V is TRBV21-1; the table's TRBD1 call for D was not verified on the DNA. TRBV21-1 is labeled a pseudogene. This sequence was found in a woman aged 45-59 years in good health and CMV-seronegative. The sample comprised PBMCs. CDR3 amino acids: CAHTSRTWTDSFRYRWSNQPQHF. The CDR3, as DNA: TGTGCCCACACCTCTAGGACCTGGACAGATAGCTTTAGGTATAGATGGTCCAATCAGCCCCAGCATTTT.